This T cell receptor (beta chain) stems from a study of T cell responses to AZD1222 COVID-19 vaccine. Findings and caveats of the study: The sample set comprised mostly white British donors with more females, and clonal diversity was possibly underestimated.

Germline CDR1 reads MDHEN; CDR2 reads SYDVKM. The CDR3 covers 13 residues. V was shortened by 6 bases and J by 8 bases, with 16 bases between the two germline ends. This clone was seen a single time. The antigen remains unidentified. Profiling relied on immunoSEQ multiplex PCR, and the TCRdb table lists in-frame clones only, not all of them. Counted here are 250,000 or so clones, approximately 95% occurring once; the ten biggest clones make up 0.55%. The origin of this receptor is an adult in good health. The sequences come from peripheral blood, collected on day 0 of AZD1222 vaccination. V gene TRBV28 combines with J gene TRBJ1-2; D gene unclear. CDR3 DNA sequence: TGTGCCAGCAGGCTCACCCGGGGAGGAGGCTACACCTTC. It encodes CASRLTRGGGYTF.